This T cell receptor (beta chain) came from a study of T cells in Graves' hyperthyroidism and ophthalmopathy (dated by TCRdb to between 2018 and 2021). Turning to the overall study: Peripheral blood was sampled at the time of initial diagnosis, prior to any treatment. Once sampling was done, hyperthyroidism patients were given methimazole at a starting dose of 30 mg daily, whereas ophthalmopathy patients were given high-dose intravenous methylprednisolone. TCR Vbeta CDR3 sequencing of 135 peripheral blood samples (approximately 44 ophthalmopathy, approximately 80 hyperthyroidism and 17 progressor patients) is reported in the paper. To identify TCR V-J signatures that set the groups apart, the researchers used a discovery cohort of about a hundred patients, made up of around 42 with Graves' ophthalmopathy and about 60 with stable Graves' hyperthyroidism. Whether ophthalmopathy could be predicted prospectively was tested in an independent validation cohort made up of 18 to 20 hyperthyroidism patients plus 17 patients who later progressed to ophthalmopathy. For training and testing, the 80 to 100 patients in the discovery cohort were randomly divided in a 7:3 ratio. In more than 5 Graves' hyperthyroidism patients, the study also compared T-cell repertoires from thyroid tissue with T-cell repertoires from blood.

Hyperthyroidism patients were aged 18 to 65 years and newly diagnosed, with disease duration of less than 2 months. The study excluded patients with uncontrolled infections, other autoimmune diseases, pregnancy or lactation. Clinical symptoms, serum thyroxine and TRAb, thyroid ultrasound, and orbital computed tomography formed the basis for the diagnoses. For progressor patients, blood was drawn at the first diagnosis of hyperthyroidism, before any ophthalmopathy symptoms had appeared. PBMCs were separated from approximately 9.9 ml of fresh peripheral blood using Ficoll-Paque density gradient centrifugation. Progressor patients were first diagnosed with Graves' hyperthyroidism and then developed ophthalmopathy during follow-up. Trizol reagent was used to extract total RNA, and RNA quality was then checked on an Agilent 2100 Bioanalyzer. Trimming takes 4 bases off V and 0 bases off J; junction bases not matched to a gene: 5. CDR1 and CDR2 were assigned from the germline V gene as SGHRS and YFSETQ. From its cysteine to its phenylalanine, the CDR3 spans 16 amino acids. Just CDR3 DNA is preserved here, 48 bases in frame from base 1.

This clonotype was recorded many times. It has no known antigen specificity. The record has no base qualities; no much larger clone is one base away. TCR beta CDR3 regions were amplified from RNA transcripts. The TCR CDR3 was subjected to a first round of RT-PCR using the HTBI primer set and the Qiagen OneStep RT-PCR kit. Libraries were constructed in a second round of multiplex PCR, after which size selection and purification were performed. Paired-end sequencing of the libraries was performed with 100 bp reads on an Illumina HiSeq2000. The study's processing was this. Raw data were processed with SOAPnuke, discarding reads with adapters, uncalled bases, mean Phred below 15, or no exact constant-primer or identifier match. High-quality paired reads were merged using COPE v1.2.5, and each unique nucleotide sequence was defined as a clonotype. MiTCR v1.1 was used to align the clonotypes against IMGT TRBV, TRBD and TRBJ reference segments. The analysis was restricted to V-J combinations with a frequency above 0.0001, which together covered around 99% of the repertoires. A TCS score was defined as the ratio between F50 (clonal expansion) and ExV (chaos), using BLOSUM62-based TCRdist between CDR3 peptides within each V-J. Welch's t-statistics and random forest reduced 514 V-J features to 13, which were used in a naive Bayes classifier (R e1071). TCRdb itself trimmed the public reads at Q25 with fastp, ran MiXCR and retained productive beta chains. Records with the same CDR3 protein are collapsed into one entry carrying the most frequent genes and DNA. The V and J calls follow TCRdb's processing rather than the paper's. The sample yields almost 600,000 distinct CDR3 sequences; about 15% were counted once. Almost 6% of the sample lies in the top ten.

The paper as a whole reports these results and caveats: In validation, the model predicted progression to ophthalmopathy a median of roughly 6.1 months before onset, with about 71% sensitivity and 72.22% specificity. Most expanded thyroid clonotypes (frequency above 0.001) were also detected in blood, suggesting blood repertoires may reflect thyroid immune responses. In cross-validation, a model built on a 13 V-J signature told ophthalmopathy apart from stable hyperthyroidism with under 90% sensitivity and approximately 81% specificity, and in testing the same model reached 80%/75%. No statistical method was used to set the sample size in advance, and investigators knew the group allocation.

The sequence came from a woman in her twenties or thirties with Graves' hyperthyroidism that later progressed to Graves' ophthalmopathy. Sequencing was carried out using blood. Recombination joined TRBV5-1 with TRBJ1-4, with 8 bases in between that match TRBD1. The CDR3 sequence is CASSPDRGATNEKLFF. Here is the DNA: TGCGCCAGCAGCCCTGACAGGGGAGCAACTAATGAAAAACTGTTTTTT.